This paragraph reports one T cell receptor (beta chain). This sample was included in a study of T cell responses to AZD1222 COVID-19 vaccine. Method: immunoSEQ multiplex PCR; TCRdb's copy keeps in-frame clones and lacks some. The table records about 91,000 clones, 92% of them present only once. There are 16 residues in the CDR3. The J segment lost 4 bases and the V segment lost 1 base, leaving 7 bases of the junction unmatched. CDR1 and CDR2 (germline): LGHNA, YNFKEQ. This sample comprised peripheral blood, obtained 28 days after the second AZD1222 dose. The TCR originated in an adult who received the AZD1222 COVID-19 vaccine. J is TRBJ2-7 and V is TRBV4-2; 10 positions match TRBD2. CDR3 nucleotides: TGTGCCAGCAGCCAAGGAAGCGGGGGGGCACAATACGAGCAGTACTTC. Translating it yields CASSQGSGGAQYEQYF.